Each of the 20 T cell receptor beta chains below was sequenced from the same sample in a study of naive and memory T cell subsets (dated by TCRdb to between 2016 and 2019). Libraries were prepared through UMI-ligation and nested PCR. TCRdb lists the instrument as Illumina MiSeq. To cover both TRBC1 and TRBC2, the beta constant-region primer consisted of an equimolar mix of two oligonucleotides. Four rounds of PCR, combining the SP2 primer with nested alpha and beta constant-region primers, were used to amplify the ligated cDNA. TCRdb trimmed public reads at Q25 via fastp, called clones via MiXCR and kept in-frame beta chains. Every distinct CDR3 protein forms one entry, paired with its most common genes and DNA. Within this sample are 120,000 or so distinct CDR3 sequences, with about 36% of them counted one time only. More than 0.8% of the sample comes from the top ten. Material for sequencing was central memory CD4+ T cells from blood. The cell subset or site label corresponds to: central memory, CD45RA- CD27+. These TCRs come from a human donor in good health.

V and J are TRBV30 and TRBJ2-2, with D perhaps TRBD1 or TRBD2 (5 bases each). In germline, CDR1 is GTSNPN, CDR2 SVGIG (reference sequence). V gave up 2 bases and J gave up 6 bases, with 16 bases separating them. This CDR3 comprises 15 residues. The CDR3 sequence: CAWSWGRAGPGELFF. The CDR3 region has the DNA TGTGCCTGGAGTTGGGGCAGGGCGGGTCCCGGGGAGCTGTTTTTT. Filled out from reference TRBV30 and TRBJ2-2, the complete variable domain reads SQTIHQWPATLVQPVGSPLSLECTVEGTSNPNLYWYRQAAGRGLQLLFYSVGIGQISSEVPQNLSASRPQDRQFILSSKKLLLSDSGFYLCAWSWGRAGPGELFFGEGSRLTVL.

This rearrangement joins TRBV5-1 to TRBJ2-3; D remains unclear. The CDR3 spans 16 residues. Germline CDR1 is SGHRS and CDR2 is YFSETQ. The germline V and J ends were trimmed by 4 bases and 0 bases, with 15 bases remaining between them. CDR3 in amino acids: CASSQSLTRSTDTQYF. The CDR3 DNA reads TGCGCCAGCAGCCAAAGCCTGACAAGGAGCACAGATACGCAGTATTTT.

The chain carries TRBV20-1 and TRBJ1-2; D remains ambiguous. The CDR3 has 14 amino acids. V was pared by 4 bases and J by 4 bases, with 16 bases between. CDR1 DFQATT and CDR2 SNEGSKA come from the germline V gene (reference sequence). The CDR3 nucleotides are TGCAGTGCTACCGTCGTGGACCCGGCCTATGGCTACACCTTC. Amino acids: CSATVVDPAYGYTF.

This clonotype was observed many times. V and J are TRBV10-3 and TRBJ2-2, with TRBD1 identical over 8 bases. The CDR3 runs to 17 residues. The germline V gene has CDR1 ENHRY and CDR2 SYGVKD. V was pared by 3 bases and J by 6 bases, with 12 bases of the junction left unmatched. The CDR3 coding sequence is TGTGCCATCAGTGATCCGACAGGGGAACGAAGGGCCGGGGAGCTGTTTTTT. Protein: CAISDPTGERRAGELFF.

The V gene is TRBV10-3, the J gene TRBJ1-2; 9 nucleotides match TRBD1. Germline values: CDR1 ENHRY, CDR2 SYGVKD. With V trimmed by 10 bases and J by 6 bases, 15 bases remained unmatched. The length of the CDR3 is 15 residues. The CDR3 DNA sequence: TGTGCCACCCTAACAGGGGGCGCCGTGGGAGATGGCTACACCTTC. It is translated as CATLTGGAVGDGYTF.

This clonotype was seen many times. CDR3 coding DNA: TGTGCCAGCAGTGAACAGTTTCAGGGCTATCAGCCCCAGCATTTT. Its protein is CASSEQFQGYQPQHF. The chain employs TRBV28 and TRBJ1-5; tentative D call: TRBD1 (5 bases). This CDR3 has 15 amino acids. V shed 5 bases and J shed 5 bases, with 16 bases lying between them. CDR1 is MDHEN, CDR2 SYDVKM, per germline.

This clonotype was detected only a few times. The chain carries TRBV20-1 and TRBJ1-6, with D hard to call. V gave up 6 bases and J gave up 0 bases, with 9 bases separating them. Germline CDR1 and CDR2: DFQATT and SNEGSKA (reference sequence). This CDR3 spans 14 amino acids. In DNA form, the CDR3 reads TGCAGTGCAGACGGGTCCTCCTATAATTCACCCCTCCACTTT. Protein: CSADGSSYNSPLHF.

This clonotype was observed many times. V and J are TRBV6-1 and TRBJ1-1, with D perhaps matching TRBD1 (5 bases). V was pared by 5 bases and J by 1 base, with 11 bases between. This CDR3 spans 14 amino acids. The germline gives CDR1 MNHNS, CDR2 SASEGT. The DNA for the CDR3 is TGTGCCAGCAGTCCGGACATCTCGAACACTGAAGCTTTCTTT. As protein: CASSPDISNTEAFF.

The chain couples TRBV6-5 to TRBJ1-2, with a tentative D call TRBD1 (5 bases). Germline CDR1 and CDR2: MNHEY and SVGAGI. This CDR3 comprises 13 residues. V lost 4 bases and J 2 bases, leaving 8 bases between the germline ends. The CDR3 DNA is TGTGCCAGCAGTTTAGACAGCAACTATGGCTACACCTTC. Protein product: CASSLDSNYGYTF.

The rearrangement joins TRBV15 to TRBJ1-4; 8 positions match TRBD1. V gave up 0 bases and J gave up 3 bases; unmatched junction bases: 6. CDR1 and CDR2 from the germline V gene are LNHNV and YYDKDF (reference sequence). CDR3 length: 17 amino acids. The CDR3 DNA reads as TGTGCCACCAGCAGAGATGACAGGGGATGGGCTAATGAAAAACTGTTTTTT. As protein: CATSRDDRGWANEKLFF.

J is TRBJ2-3 and V is TRBV20-1; 11 bases agree with TRBD2. This CDR3 is 15 amino acids long. With V trimmed by 3 bases and J by 5 bases, 7 bases remained unmatched. The germline CDR1 and CDR2 sequences are DFQATT and SNEGSKA (reference sequence). For the CDR3, the DNA is TGCAGTGCTAGGCCCACTAGCGGGAGTATAGATACGCAGTATTTT. This gives the protein CSARPTSGSIDTQYF.

This rearrangement joins TRBV28 to TRBJ2-7, with D possibly matching TRBD2 (6 bases). The CDR3 extends over 14 amino acids. From germline, CDR1 is MDHEN and CDR2 SYDVKM. Deletions cut 1 base from V and 2 bases from J, with 9 bases between. The CDR3 DNA is TGTGCCAGCAGTTTATCTGTAGCGGCCTACGAGCAGTACTTC. As protein: CASSLSVAAYEQYF.

This clonotype has only a few counts. The rearrangement uses TRBV20-1 and TRBJ1-2; no firm D call. From germline, CDR1 is DFQATT and CDR2 SNEGSKA (reference sequence). V was clipped by 0 bases and J by 7 bases, with 9 bases between them. The CDR3 runs to 12 residues. This CDR3 reads CSARDLASGYTF. The CDR3 DNA follows: TGCAGTGCTAGAGATTTGGCATCTGGCTACACCTTC.

J is TRBJ2-5 and V is TRBV29-1; 9 nucleotides line up with TRBD2. The J segment lost 5 bases and the V segment lost 6 bases, leaving 16 bases of the junction unmatched. CDR1 and CDR2 from the germline V gene are SQVTM and ANQGSEA. The CDR3 spans 16 residues. This CDR3 is CSVEGVAGEVRETQYF. The CDR3 DNA reads TGCAGCGTGGAGGGGGTAGCGGGAGAGGTTAGGGAGACCCAGTACTTC.

The chain has TRBV28 and TRBJ2-7; 7 bases match TRBD1. The ends lost 7 bases at V and 3 bases at J; junction bases unmatched: 3. CDR1 is MDHEN, CDR2 SYDVKM, per germline. The CDR3 length is 12 residues. In DNA form, the CDR3 reads TGTGCCAGCACTGACAGGGTCTACGAGCAGTACTTC. This sequence encodes CASTDRVYEQYF.

The rearrangement joins TRBV5-1 to TRBJ2-1; the D is unclear. Germline V gene lookup returns CDR1 SGHRS and CDR2 YFSETQ. V lost 4 bases and J 2 bases, leaving 13 bases between the germline ends. The CDR3 covers 15 residues. This CDR3 is CASSHRAEPYNEQFF. DNA of the CDR3: TGCGCCAGCAGCCACCGGGCCGAACCCTACAATGAGCAGTTCTTC.

The rearrangement links TRBV7-2 to TRBJ2-2; 11 bases agree with TRBD2. The V and J ends lost 3 bases and 5 bases, in that order; junction bases with no gene match: 2. Germline V gives CDR1 SGHTA, CDR2 FQGNSA. The CDR3 has 15 amino acids. CDR3 in DNA: TGTGCCAGCAGCTTGGCTAGCGGGAGGACCGGGGAGCTGTTTTTT. This gives the protein CASSLASGRTGELFF.

This chain connects TRBV20-1 to TRBJ1-1; 7 bases agree with TRBD1. The germline V gene encodes CDR1 DFQATT and CDR2 SNEGSKA (reference sequence). Trimming cost V 0 bases and J 5 bases; bases outside gene matches: 6. This CDR3 comprises 14 residues. The CDR3 is CSARDLMGQTEAFF. The CDR3 bases are TGCAGTGCTAGAGATCTAATGGGACAGACTGAAGCTTTCTTT.

The chain is built from TRBV19 and TRBJ2-1; D remains unclear. The V and J ends lost 3 bases and 4 bases respectively, with 16 bases between them. CDR1 is LNHDA, CDR2 SQIVND, per germline (reference sequence). This CDR3 contains 16 residues. The CDR3 region is CASSIYSSRNYNEQFF. DNA for the CDR3: TGTGCCAGTAGTATCTATTCTAGTAGGAATTACAATGAGCAGTTCTTC.

The chain couples TRBV18 to TRBJ2-7; D unclear. The CDR3 is made up of 12 amino acids. Trimming shortened V by 5 bases and J by 3 bases, and 8 bases separated the two germline ends. Germline values: CDR1 KGHSH, CDR2 LQKENI. The CDR3 spells CASSADGYEQYF. CDR3 nucleotides: TGTGCCAGCTCAGCCGACGGCTACGAGCAGTACTTC.